This TCR beta chain appears in the sequencing data of a study of cytomegalovirus exposure and HLA in healthy donors. Study results and limitations: Confirmation was obtained in vitro that a few CMV-associated chains are specific for CMV antigens. Most TCRs appeared rarely, but some public TCRs recurred in many donors. The authors enumerated 164 TCR beta chains as linked to cytomegalovirus.

The CDR3 runs 19 residues. Germline loops: CDR1 MNHEY, CDR2 SMNVEV (reference sequence). V shed 2 bases, J shed 8 bases, and the junction held 13 bases outside the gene matches. The donors were in the roughly 120-subject validation cohort, distinct from the approximately 730-subject first cohort. In the case of this clone: Its antigen is still unknown.

Clones were read by immunoSEQ multiplex PCR, and TCRdb kept only the in-frame ones, dropping some. The table lists 100,000 to 150,000 clones, nearly 90% of them singletons. The chain has TRBV27 and TRBJ2-2, with 14 bases lining up with TRBD2. Sequencing used PBMCs. This TCR was recovered from a young woman in good health and CMV-seronegative. CDR3 region: CASSLRGGLAGEVGGELFF. The CDR3 coding sequence is TGTGCCAGCAGTTTAAGGGGGGGACTAGCGGGAGAGGTTGGAGGGGAGCTGTTTTTT.